This TCR beta chain was recovered during a study of early T cells in non-severe SARS-CoV-2 infection. Study in general: The input, bulk RNA from unsorted whole blood, was sequenced, and chains were unpaired.

Concerning this clonotype: Antigen: not known.

Each single cDNA molecule received a unique molecular identifier. TCRdb re-called the 5' RACE reads with MiXCR, one entry per CDR3 protein. The sample carries 30,000 to 35,000 distinct CDR3 sequences, about 4.6% recorded once. Study-level findings and limits: Reliance on VDJdb matching favored anti-spike CD8 responses; private and CD4 specificities were missed.

CDR3 length equals 12 residues. V lost 7 bases and J 8 bases, leaving 13 bases between the germline ends. CDR1 SGHDT and CDR2 YYEEEE come from the germline V gene. V is TRBV5-6 and J is TRBJ2-1; D might be TRBD2 (5 bases). Sample: whole blood. This clonotype originated in an adult who was a healthcare worker with PCR-confirmed SARS-CoV-2 infection or an uninfected control (not recorded which). CDR3 amino acids: CASRTRTDEQFF. The CDR3 nucleotides read TGTGCCAGCCGGACTCGAACGGATGAGCAGTTCTTC.